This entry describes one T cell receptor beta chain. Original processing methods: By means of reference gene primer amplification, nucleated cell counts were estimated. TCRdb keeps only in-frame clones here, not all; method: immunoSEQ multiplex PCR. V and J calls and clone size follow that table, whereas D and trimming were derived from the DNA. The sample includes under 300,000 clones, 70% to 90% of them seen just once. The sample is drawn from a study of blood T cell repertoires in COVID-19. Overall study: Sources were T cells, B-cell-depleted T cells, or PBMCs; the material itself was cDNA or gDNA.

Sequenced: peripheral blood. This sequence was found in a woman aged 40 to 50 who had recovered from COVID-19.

For the CDR3, the DNA is TGTGCCACCGAGGGTAGCGGGGTTCGAGGAGAGACCCAGTACTTC. Protein sequence: CATEGSGVRGETQYF. V and J are TRBV15 and TRBJ2-5; the match to TRBD2 covers 8 bases. The CDR3 loop spans 15 amino acids. In germline, CDR1 is LNHNV, CDR2 YYDKDF (reference sequence). V trimming: 8 bases; J trimming: 4 bases; junction bases outside the gene matches: 12.